This entry describes one TCR beta chain. Its specificity is unknown. The repertoire was sequenced with immunoSEQ multiplex PCR; TCRdb's copy has only in-frame clones and lacks some. Among about 400,000 clones listed, approximately 92% were seen once. This CDR3 comprises 15 residues. V lost 0 bases to trimming and J lost 4 bases, with 12 bases between them. The germline CDR1 and CDR2 sequences are LGHNA and YSLEER. This entry comes from a study of Ad26.COV2.S vaccination and SARS-CoV-2 variants. Study summary: Ad26.COV2.S, an intramuscular injection, was given once or twice 56 days apart.

Treatment given: roughly 19 received Ad26.COV2.S at low or high dose, single or two shots; a few received placebo; per-sample allocation not given. Samples came from day 63 after the first vaccine or placebo injection. Findings and limits, study-wide: Comparability of non-spike TCR breadth was observed across vaccine and placebo recipients. Spike-specific TCR breadth in vaccine recipients exceeded that seen in placebo recipients. The TCR breadth and depth analyses may have understated or missed part of the total T cell responses.

The chain links TRBV4-3 to TRBJ1-2; D is ambiguous. The sequence was collected from a person aged 18 to 59 who received the Ad26.COV2.S COVID-19 vaccine or a placebo. The sequencing used peripheral blood, collected in a trial of Ad26.COV2.S vaccine versus placebo. The CDR3 here is CASSQDSQTRYGYTF. DNA of the CDR3: TGCGCCAGCAGCCAAGATTCTCAGACTCGCTATGGCTACACCTTC.